The present T cell receptor (beta chain) was sequenced within a study of identical twins. TCRdb recomputed calls from the 5' RACE reads with MiXCR, one row per CDR3 protein. The table lists under 800,000 distinct CDR3 sequences, about 20% of them singletons, with roughly 4% in the top ten. This clonotype was counted only a few times. Germline CDR1 and CDR2: GTSNPN and SVGIG (reference sequence). The CDR3 is made up of 13 amino acids. Trimming left V 2 bases short and J 3 bases short, with 11 bases between. The same sample was also used in a study of T cells expressing NK-cell markers.

The J gene is TRBJ2-7, the V gene TRBV30; D uncertain. The receptor was isolated from a woman aged 18-29 years in good health. The material sequenced was PBMCs. CDR3 DNA sequence: TGTGCCTGGAGTCATAGATTCGGCTACGAGCAGTACTTC. It translates to CAWSHRFGYEQYF.